The 31 T cell receptor beta chains below were found in one sample sequenced in a study of lymphopenia after photon versus proton radiotherapy. Produced via immunoSEQ multiplex PCR; TCRdb's table is partial and in-frame only. The sample has approximately 150,000 clones, 88% seen once. The input for sequencing was peripheral blood, taken from a patient treated with photon-based radiotherapy. The receptors come from a man aged 45-65 years with gastric cancer.

This chain connects TRBV7-6 to TRBJ2-7, with TRBD2 matching over 14 bases. V gave up 5 bases and J gave up 7 bases; unmatched junction bases: 7. The CDR3 extends over 15 amino acids. Germline lookup yields CDR1 SGHVS and CDR2 FNYEAQ. The CDR3 nucleotides read TGTGCCAGCAGCCAGTCGGGACTAGCGGGAGAGGAGCAGTACTTC. As protein: CASSQSGLAGEEQYF.

This chain links TRBV27 with TRBJ2-5; 9 positions match TRBD1. Germline V gene data show CDR1 as MNHEY and CDR2 as SMNVEV (reference sequence). The length of the CDR3 is 15 residues. V lost 5 bases and J lost 4; bases outside the gene matches: 8. Here the CDR3 reads CASSLRRDRVETQYF. The CDR3, as DNA: TGTGCCAGCAGTCTACGCCGGGACAGGGTAGAGACCCAGTACTTC.

This rearrangement joins TRBV28 to TRBJ1-2; 9 positions agree with TRBD1. The CDR3 has 20 amino acids. With 4 bases clipped from V and 4 bases from J, the junction kept 22 bases outside the gene matches. Germline CDR1 and CDR2: MDHEN and SYDVKM. The CDR3 sequence is CASSSMASSTGGAGGYGYTF. For the CDR3, the DNA is TGTGCCAGCAGTTCGATGGCAAGTAGTACAGGGGGCGCCGGTGGCTATGGCTACACCTTC.

This clone was seen only once. The chain joins TRBV25-1 to TRBJ1-1; the match to TRBD1 covers 8 bases. V trimming: 6 bases; J trimming: 3 bases; junction bases outside the gene matches: 6. CDR3 length: 14 amino acids. CDR1 and CDR2 from the germline V gene are MGHDK and SYGVNS. CDR3 sequence (DNA): TGTGCCAGCAGACAGGGGGATCCGCACACTGAAGCTTTCTTT. Its protein is CASRQGDPHTEAFF.

The genes are TRBV1 and TRBJ2-7; the listed D gene, TRBD2, was not tested against the DNA. TRBV1 is noted as a pseudogene. The CDR3 is 17 amino acids. In DNA form, the CDR3 reads TGCACCAGCAGCCTTCAGGCTCGGCAGCGGGAGATCGGCGAGCAGTACTTC. Translating it yields CTSSLQARQREIGEQYF.

V and J are TRBV15 and TRBJ1-5; the D is unclear. Looked up from germline, CDR1 is LNHNV and CDR2 is YYDKDF (reference sequence). This CDR3 comprises 12 residues. The V end was cut by 8 bases, the J end by 5 bases, with 10 bases between. The CDR3 here is CATSPGYQPQHF. The CDR3 region has the DNA TGTGCCACCTCGCCCGGGTATCAGCCCCAGCATTTT. The full variable domain, with the rest looked up from reference TRBV15 and TRBJ1-5, is DAMVIQNPRYQVTQFGKPVTLSCSQTLNHNVMYWYQQKSSQAPKLLFHYYDKDFNNEADTPDNFQSRRPNTSFCFLDIRSPGLGDTAMYLCATSPGYQPQHFGDGTRLSIL.

The rearrangement uses TRBV20-1 and TRBJ2-1; D is unclear. From germline, CDR1 is DFQATT and CDR2 SNEGSKA (reference sequence). The CDR3 loop spans 11 amino acids. Trimming cost V 5 bases and J 9 bases, with 11 bases left between them. This CDR3 reads CSAAGVGEQFF. In DNA form, the CDR3 reads TGCAGTGCTGCCGGCGTTGGTGAGCAGTTCTTC.

This clone showed up just a few times. Other DNA sequences within the sample encode an identical CDR3. The chain uses TRBV7-2 and TRBJ2-7, with D tentatively TRBD1 (5 bases). Germline CDR1 and CDR2: SGHTA and FQGNSA. V lost 2 bases, J lost 3 bases, and 11 bases lay in between. The CDR3 covers 14 residues. The CDR3 spells CASSLTFQGYEQYF. In DNA, the CDR3 is TGTGCCAGCAGCTTAACCTTTCAGGGCTACGAGCAGTACTTC. The full variable domain, its missing parts supplied by reference TRBV7-2 and TRBJ2-7, is GAGVSQSPSNKVTEKGKDVELRCDPISGHTALYWYRQSLGQGLEFLIYFQGNSAPDKSGLPSDRFSAERTGGSVSTLTIQRTQQEDSAVYLCASSLTFQGYEQYFGPGTRLTVT.

This clone was seen a single time. The chain is built from TRBV5-1 and TRBJ1-1; D not resolved. Trimming pared 4 bases from V and 1 base from J, leaving 14 bases between. CDR3 size: 15 residues. Germline V gene data show CDR1 as SGHRS and CDR2 as YFSETQ. In nucleotides, the CDR3 is TGCGCCAGCAGCATAGGGTCCTTGACGAACACTGAAGCTTTCTTT. It is translated as CASSIGSLTNTEAFF.

V gene TRBV27 combines with J gene TRBJ2-2; 12 bases fit TRBD2. CDR3 size: 18 residues. CDR1 MNHEY and CDR2 SMNVEV come from the germline V gene (reference sequence). With 3 bases clipped from V and 1 base from J, the junction kept 6 bases outside the gene matches. Here the CDR3 reads CASSFSRLAGENTGELFF. DNA of the CDR3: TGTGCCAGCAGTTTTTCGAGACTAGCGGGAGAGAACACCGGGGAGCTGTTTTTT.

The chain uses TRBV27 and TRBJ1-4, with D possibly matching TRBD1 (6 bases). The CDR3 totals 15 residues. CDR1 and CDR2 from the germline V gene are MNHEY and SMNVEV (reference sequence). V was pared by 5 bases and J by 5 bases, with 15 bases between. The CDR3 loop is CASSLRGQRNEKLFF. CDR3 sequence (DNA): TGTGCCAGCAGTCTCCGGGGACAACGAAATGAAAAACTGTTTTTT.

The CDR3 protein is CASTPAGTGYEQYF. In DNA form, the CDR3 reads TGTGCCAGCACCCCGGCGGGGACGGGCTACGAGCAGTACTTC. The chain joins TRBV11-2 to TRBJ2-7, with D tentatively TRBD2 (6 bases). The CDR3 is 14 amino acids. Germline lookup yields CDR1 SGHAT and CDR2 FQNNGV. Trimming stripped 7 bases from V and 3 bases from J, with 16 bases between.

In nucleotides, the CDR3 is TGTGCCAGCAGCTTGGGGGACGGAAGTTATAGCAATCAGCCCCAGCATTTT. Translated: CASSLGDGSYSNQPQHF. This chain joins TRBV5-8 and TRBJ1-5; tentatively, D is TRBD1 (5 bases). V was shortened by 0 bases and J by 0 bases, with 13 bases between the two germline ends. The CDR3 is made up of 17 amino acids. Germline assignment: CDR1 SGHTS and CDR2 YDEGEE.

The rearrangement joins TRBV11-2 to TRBJ2-1; D unclear. The germline gives CDR1 SGHAT, CDR2 FQNNGV. V shed 1 base and J shed 8 bases, with 9 bases lying between them. The CDR3 has 13 residues. CDR3 nucleotides: TGTGCCAGCAGCTTAGCCTGGGCGGATGAGCAGTTCTTC. Protein sequence: CASSLAWADEQFF.

In this sample, this clone is medium-sized (0.01 to 0.1%). The V gene is TRBV11-2, the J gene TRBJ1-2; a weak D match, TRBD1 (6 bases). Germline loops: CDR1 SGHAT, CDR2 FQNNGV. This CDR3 is built from 14 residues. V lost 5 bases and J lost 8, with 18 bases in between. CDR3 in amino acids: CASSRTGSLYGYTF. The DNA for the CDR3 is TGTGCCAGCAGCCGCACAGGGAGTTTATACGGCTACACCTTC.

The chain joins TRBV7-9 to TRBJ1-1; TRBD1 aligns across 8 bases. The CDR3 length is 14 residues. The junction had 6 bases not matched to a gene; V was cut back by 5 bases and J by 4 bases. CDR1 is SEHNR and CDR2 is FQNEAQ in the germline V gene (reference sequence). Written as DNA, the CDR3 is TGTGCCAGCAGCACGACAGGGGAGGTCACTGAAGCTTTCTTT. Translated, it gives CASSTTGEVTEAFF.

The chain uses TRBV10-1 and TRBJ2-1; no firm D call. The CDR3 is 15 amino acids. In germline, CDR1 is WNHNN, CDR2 SYGVQD (reference sequence). V was shortened by 6 bases and J by 0 bases, with 12 bases between the two germline ends. The CDR3 DNA follows: TGCGCCAGCAGCCGCGATCAGAGCTCCTACAATGAGCAGTTCTTC. It codes for CASSRDQSSYNEQFF.

The chain carries TRBV28 and TRBJ1-5; TRBD1 is a possible D gene (5 bases). Trimming removed 5 bases at V and 0 bases at J, with 11 bases between. The length of the CDR3 is 15 residues. The germline V gene has CDR1 MDHEN and CDR2 SYDVKM. In nucleotides, the CDR3 is TGTGCCAGCAGTCCTTCGGGGGGTAGCAATCAGCCCCAGCATTTT. Amino acids: CASSPSGGSNQPQHF.

This chain's CDR3 is CASRIVGDTQYF. The DNA for the CDR3 is TGTGCAAGTCGCATCGTAGGAGATACGCAGTATTTT. V and J are TRBV12-2 and TRBJ2-3. TRBV12-2 constitutes a pseudogene. This CDR3 comprises 12 residues.

CDR3 DNA: TGTGCCAGCACCCCGACAGGGAGAATGAACGAGCAGTACTTC. This codes for CASTPTGRMNEQYF. The chain uses TRBV6-5 and TRBJ2-7; TRBD1 matches at 7 bases. The germline V gene encodes CDR1 MNHEY and CDR2 SVGAGI. The CDR3 length is 14 residues. With V trimmed by 7 bases and J by 5 bases, 11 bases remained unmatched.

The table lists this clone with a count of one. The chain has TRBV2 and TRBJ2-5, with 7 bases lining up with TRBD2. CDR1 SNHLY and CDR2 FYNNEI come from the germline V gene. V lost 4 bases, J lost 1 base, and 12 bases stayed unmatched. This CDR3 region has 17 residues. The DNA for the CDR3 is TGTGCCAGCAGTGTATTTGGTCGGCGGGAGCTCCAAGAGACCCAGTACTTC. It translates to CASSVFGRRELQETQYF.

This rearrangement joins TRBV2 to TRBJ1-1; 7 nucleotides align to TRBD1. The CDR3 length is 12 residues. Germline CDR1 SNHLY, CDR2 FYNNEI. Trimming at V came to 8 bases and at J to 11 bases, leaving 11 bases not matched to a gene. Here the CDR3 reads CASGWTGIGAFF. CDR3 sequence (DNA): TGTGCCAGCGGCTGGACAGGAATCGGTGCTTTCTTT.

The genes are TRBV6-1 and TRBJ2-1, with TRBD1 matching 10 bases. CDR1 MNHNS and CDR2 SASEGT come from the germline V gene. Losses at the gene ends were 5 bases for V and 3 bases for J; bases not matched to a gene: 1. The length of the CDR3 is 14 residues. This chain's CDR3 is CASSRTGGYNEQFF. CDR3 nucleotide sequence: TGTGCCAGCAGTAGGACAGGGGGCTACAATGAGCAGTTCTTC.

This clone has only one observation. V and J are TRBV4-2 and TRBJ2-1, with a tentative D call TRBD2 (8 bases). Germline values: CDR1 LGHNA, CDR2 YNFKEQ. The V end lost 1 base, the J end lost 5 bases, and 15 bases lay between the germline ends. This CDR3 comprises 16 residues. The CDR3 DNA sequence: TGTGCCAGCAGCCAAGGGGGTAGCGGGACAGACAATGAGCAGTTCTTC. It encodes CASSQGGSGTDNEQFF.

The genes are TRBV10-1 and TRBJ1-5; 11 bases align to TRBD1. This CDR3 is built from 14 residues. In germline, CDR1 is WNHNN, CDR2 SYGVQD (reference sequence). J was trimmed by 7 bases and V by 10 bases; bases with no gene match: 9. As DNA, the CDR3 is TGCGCCACCTCGGACAGGGGGCTTGGACAGCCCCAGCATTTT. This gives the protein CATSDRGLGQPQHF.

J is TRBJ1-1 and V is TRBV5-1, with D uncertain. V was clipped by 4 bases and J by 5 bases, with 12 bases between them. The germline V gene has CDR1 SGHRS and CDR2 YFSETQ. The length of the CDR3 is 13 residues. CDR3 amino acids: CASSVYGTTEAFF. Here the CDR3 DNA reads TGCGCCAGCAGCGTGTACGGAACAACTGAAGCTTTCTTT.

For this clone: An end of the junction does not agree with germline; a read error may underlie this. This chain connects TRBV12-5 to TRBJ2-6; perhaps D is TRBD1 or TRBD2 (5 bases each). This CDR3 has 13 amino acids. Germline V gene lookup returns CDR1 LGHNT and CDR2 FRNRAP. For the CDR3, the DNA is TGCGTGTGGGACCACTCTGGGGCCAACGTCCTGACTTTC. It specifies CVWDHSGANVLTF.

The chain joins TRBV5-6 to TRBJ1-3, with 9 bases fitting TRBD1. This CDR3 contains 17 residues. V shed 0 bases, J shed 1 base, and the junction held 5 bases outside the gene matches. Germline V gives CDR1 SGHDT, CDR2 YYEEEE. The CDR3 region has the DNA TGTGCCAGCAGCTTGGTGGGACAGGGCATTTCTGGAAACACCATATATTTT. It yields the protein CASSLVGQGISGNTIYF.

The rearrangement uses TRBV7-2 and TRBJ2-1; no reliable D call. The V gene's germline CDR1 is SGHTA and CDR2 FQGNSA. The CDR3 contains 12 residues. The germline V and J ends were trimmed by 2 bases and 7 bases, with 6 bases remaining between them. Here the CDR3 DNA reads TGTGCCAGCAGCTTATGGGCGAATGAGCAGTTCTTC. This gives the protein CASSLWANEQFF.

This rearrangement joins TRBV5-4 to TRBJ1-2; a weak D match, TRBD1 (6 bases). Germline V CDR1 and CDR2: SGHNT, YYREEE (reference sequence). There are 15 residues in the CDR3. V was pared by 4 bases and J by 2 bases, with 15 bases between. The CDR3 sequence is CASSPRGGGNYGYTF. The CDR3 region has the DNA TGTGCCAGCAGCCCCCGTGGAGGGGGGAACTATGGCTACACCTTC.

V gene TRBV21-1 combines with J gene TRBJ2-1. TRBV21-1 is described as a pseudogene. CDR3 length: 15 amino acids. CDR3 sequence reads: CASKGPGRNYNEQFF. The CDR3 nucleotides read TGTGCCAGCAAGGGTCCCGGGCGAAATTACAATGAGCAGTTCTTC.